A single T cell receptor beta chain is shown here with its context. Its antigen is not yet known. No quality values exist for individual bases; no much larger clone is one base distant. These data come from a study of T cell changes during pregnancy in multiple sclerosis (dated by TCRdb to about 2019). Regarding the study in general: The study examined how the T cell repertoire changed over the course of pregnancy in women with multiple sclerosis.

The library was made by the immunoSEQ multiplex PCR assay. Not all clones reach the TCRdb copy of this immuneACCESS table, which keeps in-frame sequences only. Checked studies attribute under half of the gap to unresolved V genes and leave the rest unexplained. The sample table holds 100,000 or so clones, of which roughly nine tenths were seen once. Around 0.76% of the sample comes from the top ten. The V and J ends are trimmed by 1 base and 2 bases, leaving 8 bases between them. From a lookup of the germline V gene, CDR1 and CDR2 are SGHNT and YENEEA. The CDR3, from cysteine to phenylalanine, totals 15 residues. The only DNA kept is the CDR3, 45 bases in frame from the first base.

The starting material was peripheral blood, obtained in the second trimester of pregnancy. Here the chain combines TRBV11-3 and TRBJ2-2; matching of 6 bases hints at TRBD2 as the D gene. This TCR was recovered from a female donor in good health, enrolled as a control in a pregnancy study. The DNA is TGTGCCAGCAGCTTAGCCGGGACTAACACCGGGGAGCTGTTTTTT. Translated, it gives CASSLAGTNTGELFF.